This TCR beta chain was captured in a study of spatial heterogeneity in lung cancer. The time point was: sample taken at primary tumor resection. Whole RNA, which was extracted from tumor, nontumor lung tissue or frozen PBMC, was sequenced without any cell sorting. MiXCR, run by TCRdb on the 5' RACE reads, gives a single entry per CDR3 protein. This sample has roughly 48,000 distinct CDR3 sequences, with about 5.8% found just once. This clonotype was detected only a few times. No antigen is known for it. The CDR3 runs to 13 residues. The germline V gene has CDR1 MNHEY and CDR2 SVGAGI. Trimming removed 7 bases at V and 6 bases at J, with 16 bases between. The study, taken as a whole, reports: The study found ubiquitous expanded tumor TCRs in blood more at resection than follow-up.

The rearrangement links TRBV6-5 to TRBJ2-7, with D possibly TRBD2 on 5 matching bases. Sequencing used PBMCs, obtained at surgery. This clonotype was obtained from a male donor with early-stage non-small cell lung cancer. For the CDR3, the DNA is TGTGCCAGCATGGTTGGCCGAGGAGGCGAGCAGTACTTC. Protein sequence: CASMVGRGGEQYF.